The subject of this entry is one T cell receptor beta chain. The antigen is undetermined. Regarding treatment: roughly 10-day PBMC culture with coronavirus spike peptide pools or control peptides (ViraFEST assay). Oncomine TCR Beta short-read sequencing was applied to DNA from cultured CD4+ T cells. MiXCR was run by TCRdb on the PCR reads, yielding one entry per CDR3 protein. In the table there are nearly 15,000 distinct CDR3 sequences, roughly 50% of which are singletons. CDR1 is SEHNR and CDR2 is FQNEAQ in the germline V gene (reference sequence). The CDR3 has 15 residues. Trimming removed 2 bases from V and 2 bases from J, with 12 bases in between. These data are taken from a study of vaccination and CD4 T cells after COVID-19.

V is TRBV7-9 and J is TRBJ2-5; D gene unclear. The receptor was derived from a human donor who had recovered from COVID-19. Sample: CD4+ T cells from blood, cultured in vitro. The CDR3 spells CASSLLGQRQETQYF. DNA of the CDR3: TGTGCCAGCAGCTTATTGGGCCAACGACAAGAGACCCAGTACTTC. The full variable domain, rest sourced from reference TRBV7-9 and TRBJ2-5, is DTGVSQNPRHKITKRGQNVTFRCDPISEHNRLYWYRQTLGQGPEFLTYFQNEAQLEKSRLLSDRFSAERPKGSFSTLEIQRTEQGDSAMYLCASSLLGQRQETQYFGPGTRLLVL.